The rows below give T cell receptor beta chains drawn from one sample of a study of blood T cell repertoires in COVID-19. Using immunoSEQ multiplex PCR, the repertoire was profiled, and TCRdb retains in-frame clones only, with some absent. The table shows 150,000 or so clones, with almost 90% occurring only once. Sequenced input: peripheral blood. These receptors all come from a human donor in a cohort sampled during active COVID-19. CDR3s leave out the opening cysteine and the closing phenylalanine or tryptophan.

V gene,J gene,CDR3 protein
TRBV7-3,TRBJ2-5,ASSLGGLAGRETQY
TRBV7-2,TRBJ2-7,ASSLASGTYEQY
TRBV4-3,TRBJ2-1,ASSQDWASGNYNEQF
TRBV4-2,TRBJ2-3,ASSQEIFSGGAENTQY
TRBV2,TRBJ1-1,ASTRTGVREAF
TRBV7-2,TRBJ1-1,ASSSRQGLEAF
TRBV4-3,TRBJ1-2,ASSRDPGIYGYT
TRBV7-9,TRBJ2-1,ASSLGQGDGNEQF
TRBV9,TRBJ1-1,ASSVIQGSRTEAF
TRBV7-6,TRBJ2-2,ASSLGYTGELF